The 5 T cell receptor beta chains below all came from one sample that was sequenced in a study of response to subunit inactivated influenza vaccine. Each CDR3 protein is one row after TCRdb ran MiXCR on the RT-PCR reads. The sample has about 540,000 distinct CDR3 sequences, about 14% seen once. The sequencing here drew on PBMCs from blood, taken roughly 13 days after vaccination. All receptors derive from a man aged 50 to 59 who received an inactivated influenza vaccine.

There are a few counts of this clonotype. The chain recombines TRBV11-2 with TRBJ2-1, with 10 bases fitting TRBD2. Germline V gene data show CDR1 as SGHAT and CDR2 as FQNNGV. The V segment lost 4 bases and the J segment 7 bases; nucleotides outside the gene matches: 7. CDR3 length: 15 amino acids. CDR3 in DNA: TGTGCCAGCAGCTCCCTAGCGGGAGCGGGGAATGAGCAGTTCTTC. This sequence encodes CASSSLAGAGNEQFF.

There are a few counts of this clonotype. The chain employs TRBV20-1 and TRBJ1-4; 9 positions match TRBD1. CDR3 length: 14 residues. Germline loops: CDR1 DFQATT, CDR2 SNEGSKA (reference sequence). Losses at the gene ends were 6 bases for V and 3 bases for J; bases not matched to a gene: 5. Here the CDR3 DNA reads TGCAGTGCCCCCGACAGGGGGGCTAATGAAAAACTGTTTTTT. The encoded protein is CSAPDRGANEKLFF.

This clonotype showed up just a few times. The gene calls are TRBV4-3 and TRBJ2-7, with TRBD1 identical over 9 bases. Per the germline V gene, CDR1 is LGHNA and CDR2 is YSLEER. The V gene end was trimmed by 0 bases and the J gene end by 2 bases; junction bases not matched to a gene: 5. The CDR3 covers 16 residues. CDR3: CASSQDPQGATYEQYF. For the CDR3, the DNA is TGCGCCAGCAGCCAAGATCCACAGGGGGCTACCTACGAGCAGTACTTC.

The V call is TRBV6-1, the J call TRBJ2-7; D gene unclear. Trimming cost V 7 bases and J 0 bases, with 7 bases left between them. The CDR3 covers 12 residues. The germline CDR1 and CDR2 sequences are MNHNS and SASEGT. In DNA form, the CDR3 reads TGTGCCAGCACTAGGGACTCCTACGAGCAGTACTTC. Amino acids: CASTRDSYEQYF.

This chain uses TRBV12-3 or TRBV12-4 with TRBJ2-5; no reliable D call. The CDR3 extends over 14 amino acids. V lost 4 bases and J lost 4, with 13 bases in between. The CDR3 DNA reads TGTGCCAGCAGTTCAGCGCGTGGGCCAGAGACCCAGTACTTC. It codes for CASSSARGPETQYF.